Listed here are 16 T cell receptor beta chains from one sample, sequenced in a study of blood T cell repertoires in COVID-19. Clones were read by immunoSEQ multiplex PCR, and TCRdb kept only the in-frame ones, dropping some. The sample lists under 150,000 clones, roughly four fifths seen once, with under 5% in the top ten. The sample consisted of peripheral blood. Receptors originate from a woman in her fifties or sixties with acute or convalescent COVID-19.

This chain uses TRBV5-1 with TRBJ1-1; D call uncertain. Trimming took off 4 bases at V and 5 bases at J, with 9 bases between the two ends. Germline loops: CDR1 SGHRS, CDR2 YFSETQ. The CDR3 loop spans 12 amino acids. For the CDR3, the DNA is TGCGCCAGCAGCACTGGGGAGACTGAAGCTTTCTTT. Translation: CASSTGETEAFF.

The rearrangement joins TRBV4-3 to TRBJ2-2, with D perhaps TRBD1 (5 bases). The CDR3 totals 16 residues. CDR1 and CDR2 (germline): LGHNA, YSLEER. The V end was cut by 1 base, the J end by 1 base, with 10 bases between. The CDR3 DNA reads TGCGCCAGCAGCCAAGGCGTCGGACAGAACACCGGGGAGCTGTTTTTT. Encoded protein: CASSQGVGQNTGELFF.

The rearrangement uses TRBV3-1 (or the pseudogene TRBV3-2) and TRBJ1-6; a weak D match, TRBD1 (5 bases). CDR1 LGHDT and CDR2 YNNKEL come from the germline V gene (reference sequence). Trimming pared 1 base from V and 7 bases from J, leaving 8 bases between. The CDR3 sequence is 14 residues long. This CDR3 reads CASSQGQRNSPLHF. In DNA, the CDR3 is TGTGCCAGCAGCCAAGGACAGAGGAATTCACCCCTCCACTTT.

This sequence joins TRBV9 and TRBJ2-1; 10 bases fit TRBD2. Germline CDR1 is SGDLS and CDR2 is YYNGEE. The CDR3 is 16 amino acids. The J segment lost 7 bases and the V segment lost 0 bases, leaving 7 bases of the junction unmatched. CDR3: CASSVGARAGGNEQFF. Here the CDR3 DNA reads TGTGCCAGCAGCGTAGGAGCCAGAGCGGGAGGGAATGAGCAGTTCTTC.

This chain links TRBV7-3 with TRBJ2-2, with 8 bases fitting TRBD1. The CDR3 loop spans 13 amino acids. Per germline, CDR1 SGHTA and CDR2 FQGTGA. The junction had 3 bases not matched to a gene; V was cut back by 5 bases and J by 7 bases. CDR3: CASSTTGGGELFF. The CDR3 nucleotides read TGTGCCAGCAGCACCACAGGGGGCGGGGAGCTGTTTTTT.

This clone has a count of ten or more. The CDR3 coding sequence is TGTGCCAGCAGCCCCCCCAATAGCGGGGCATACGAGCAGTACTTC. Encoded protein: CASSPPNSGAYEQYF. The chain has TRBV3-1 (or the pseudogene TRBV3-2) and TRBJ2-7; 8 positions agree with TRBD2. This CDR3 is built from 15 residues. Germline CDR1 and CDR2: LGHDT and YNNKEL (reference sequence). With V trimmed by 4 bases and J by 4 bases, 9 bases remained unmatched.

The V and J genes are TRBV19 and TRBJ2-5; 8 bases fit TRBD1. The CDR3 has 15 residues. The ends lost 7 bases at V and 1 base at J; junction bases unmatched: 8. Germline assignment: CDR1 LNHDA and CDR2 SQIVND (reference sequence). The CDR3 here is CASNTGRGLQETQYF. CDR3 in DNA: TGTGCCAGTAACACGGGCAGGGGGCTCCAAGAGACCCAGTACTTC.

The V call is TRBV11-2, the J call TRBJ2-3, with D perhaps matching TRBD2 (6 bases). Trimming cost V 3 bases and J 8 bases, with 9 bases left between them. CDR1 and CDR2 from the germline V gene are SGHAT and FQNNGV. The CDR3 has 12 residues. Here the CDR3 DNA reads TGTGCCAGCAGCTTGTCAGCGGGTACGCAGTATTTT. The encoded protein is CASSLSAGTQYF. Looking up the rest from reference TRBV11-2 and TRBJ2-3 gives the full variable domain: EAGVAQSPRYKIIEKRQSVAFWCNPISGHATLYWYQQILGQGPKLLIQFQNNGVVDDSQLPKDRFSAERLKGVDSTLKIQPAKLEDSAVYLCASSLSAGTQYFGPGTRLTVL.

The chain links TRBV2 to TRBJ1-5, with 8 bases fitting TRBD1. CDR3 size: 13 residues. J gave up 6 bases and V 4 bases, and 2 bases lay outside the gene matches. CDR1 is SNHLY and CDR2 is FYNNEI in the germline V gene. The CDR3 nucleotides read TGTGCCAGCAGTGGGACAGGGCGTCAGCCCCAGCATTTT. Protein product: CASSGTGRQPQHF.

Remarks on this clone: Other nucleotide sequences in the sample specify the same CDR3. The rearrangement joins TRBV11-2 to TRBJ1-1; no definite D call. Germline CDR1 reads SGHAT; CDR2 reads FQNNGV. The CDR3 covers 13 residues. The V end was cut by 2 bases, the J end by 1 base, with 5 bases between. CDR3 DNA: TGTGCCAGCAGCTTATCAGGGAACACTGAAGCTTTCTTT. This gives the protein CASSLSGNTEAFF.

A few counts support this clone. The genes are TRBV5-7 and TRBJ1-5; no clear D. TRBV5-7 is marked as an open reading frame, function uncertain. Trimming took 0 bases from V and 10 from J, leaving 8 bases between them. The CDR3 length is 12 residues. The CDR3 reads CASSLDREPQHF. CDR3 coding DNA: TGTGCCAGCAGCTTGGATCGAGAACCCCAGCATTTT.

This chain links TRBV6-2 or TRBV6-3 with TRBJ1-1; no firm D call. In germline, CDR1 is MNHEY, CDR2 SVGEGT. This CDR3 comprises 14 residues. V was pared by 4 bases and J by 1 base, with 10 bases between. The CDR3 protein is CASSSQATNTEAFF. Written as DNA, the CDR3 is TGTGCCAGCAGTTCCCAGGCGACGAACACTGAAGCTTTCTTT.

This sequence joins TRBV3-1 (or the pseudogene TRBV3-2) and TRBJ2-1; 10 bases match TRBD1. Germline assignment: CDR1 LGHDT and CDR2 YNNKEL (reference sequence). This CDR3 contains 15 residues. J lost 8 bases, V lost 0 bases, and 4 bases had no gene match. As DNA, the CDR3 is TGTGCCAGCAGCCAAGATCCGGGACAGGGGCATGAGCAGTTCTTC. This gives the protein CASSQDPGQGHEQFF.

The CDR3 loop is CASKGSRGGYEQYF. In nucleotides, the CDR3 is TGTGCCAGCAAGGGGTCAAGGGGTGGCTACGAGCAGTACTTC. The chain uses TRBV27 and TRBJ2-7, with TRBD1 as a possible D gene (5 bases). This CDR3 comprises 14 residues. Per the germline V gene, CDR1 is MNHEY and CDR2 is SMNVEV (reference sequence). V lost 7 bases to trimming and J lost 3 bases, with 16 bases between them.

V and J are TRBV30 and TRBJ1-1; weak D call: TRBD1 (6 bases). The CDR3 consists of 13 residues. Germline CDR1 is GTSNPN and CDR2 is SVGIG (reference sequence). With 3 bases removed from V and 7 bases from J, the gap between germline ends came to 15 bases. CDR3 sequence reads: CAWSRGTTREAFF. The CDR3 nucleotides read TGTGCCTGGAGCAGGGGTACTACCCGTGAAGCTTTCTTT.

V and J are TRBV29-1 and TRBJ1-3; D uncertain. Germline loops: CDR1 SQVTM, CDR2 ANQGSEA. V dropped 6 bases and J dropped 3 bases, with 12 bases sitting between them. The CDR3 sequence is 13 residues long. CDR3 sequence reads: CSVRYSGGNTIYF. The CDR3 DNA is TGCAGCGTCCGCTACTCAGGTGGAAACACCATATATTTT.